This entry lists 4 T cell receptor beta chains sequenced from one sample in a study of T-cell reconstitution after alpha-beta-depleted transplantation in children. This sample's TCRbeta library carried unique molecular identifier barcodes. TCRdb independently ran MiXCR on the PCR reads; one entry per CDR3 protein. The sample has 250,000 to 300,000 distinct CDR3 sequences, nearly 10% seen once. Sequences were derived from PBMCs from the stem cell graft donor, sampled from the stem cell graft. The receptors derive from a human donor who donated a stem cell graft to a child with SCID.

The chain uses TRBV18 and TRBJ1-2; no clear D. There are 12 residues in the CDR3. Trimming took 6 bases from V and 5 from J, leaving 10 bases between them. The V gene's germline CDR1 is KGHSH and CDR2 LQKENI. The CDR3 protein is CASSQDRYGYTF. CDR3 in DNA: TGTGCCAGCTCGCAGGACCGTTATGGCTACACCTTC.

The chain links TRBV10-2 to TRBJ2-5, with 7 bases lining up with TRBD1. Unmatched junction bases numbered 15, after V lost 2 bases and J lost 3 bases. The germline V gene has CDR1 WSHSY and CDR2 SAAADI. The CDR3 has 18 residues. The chain's CDR3 is CASSERAGGIGREETQYF. The CDR3 DNA reads TGCGCCAGCAGTGAGAGGGCAGGGGGAATCGGTAGAGAAGAGACCCAGTACTTC.

In its sample, this clonotype was seen many times. This sequence joins TRBV25-1 and TRBJ1-1; tentatively, D is TRBD1 (5 bases). CDR1 and CDR2 from the germline V gene are MGHDK and SYGVNS. This CDR3 comprises 13 residues. Deletions cut 2 bases from V and 4 bases from J, with 8 bases between. CDR3 bases: TGTGCCAGCAGTGAAAGGGGACTCACTGAAGCTTTCTTT. Its translation is CASSERGLTEAFF.

The V gene is TRBV3-1, the J gene TRBJ2-5; 10 bases match TRBD1. The V segment lost 6 bases and the J segment 7 bases; nucleotides outside the gene matches: 5. Germline CDR1 is LGHDT and CDR2 is YNNKEL (reference sequence). CDR3 length equals 13 residues. The CDR3 DNA reads as TGTGCCAGCAGACTCGGGACAGGGGTGACCCAGTACTTC. This gives the protein CASRLGTGVTQYF.